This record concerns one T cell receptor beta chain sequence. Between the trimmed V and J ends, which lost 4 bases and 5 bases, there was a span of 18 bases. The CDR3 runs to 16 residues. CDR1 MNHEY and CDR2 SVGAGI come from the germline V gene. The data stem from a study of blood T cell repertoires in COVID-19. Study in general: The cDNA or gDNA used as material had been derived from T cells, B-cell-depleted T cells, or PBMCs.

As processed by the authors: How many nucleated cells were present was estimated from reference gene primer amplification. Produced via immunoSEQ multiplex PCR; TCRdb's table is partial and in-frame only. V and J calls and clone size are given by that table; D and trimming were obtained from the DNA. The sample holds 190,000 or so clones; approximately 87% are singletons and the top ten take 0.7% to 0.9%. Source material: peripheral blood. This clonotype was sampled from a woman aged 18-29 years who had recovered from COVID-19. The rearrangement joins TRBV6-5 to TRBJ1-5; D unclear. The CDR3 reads CASSSTRVGVYQPQHF. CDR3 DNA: TGTGCCAGCAGTTCTACGAGGGTCGGGGTATATCAGCCCCAGCATTTT.